The clone carrying this T cell receptor (beta chain) was seen once. Its antigen is unknown. This record comes from a study of cytomegalovirus exposure and HLA in healthy donors. Notes on the study in general: Later analysis identified 15,000 to 20,000 TCR beta sequences associated with HLA alleles, using a false discovery rate threshold of 0.05. Reported findings show TCR beta sequences accurately forecast HLA-A and HLA-B alleles in most subjects.

CDR1 is SGHRS, CDR2 YFSETQ, per germline. The CDR3 consists of 16 residues. V lost 4 bases and J lost 0, with 11 bases in between. PCR was performed using 60 Vbeta and 13 Jbeta primers. Profiling relied on immunoSEQ multiplex PCR, and the TCRdb table lists in-frame clones only, not all of them. Found here are approximately 130,000 clones, roughly 70% of them singletons; the top ten hold roughly 3%. The source of this sequence is a woman aged 40 to 50 in good health and CMV-seropositive. The sample was PBMCs. This chain uses TRBV5-1 with TRBJ2-6; D possibly corresponds to TRBD2 (6 bases). The CDR3 coding sequence is TGCGCCAGCAGCATGGGACTCCGCTCTGGGGCCAACGTCCTGACTTTC. Residues: CASSMGLRSGANVLTF.